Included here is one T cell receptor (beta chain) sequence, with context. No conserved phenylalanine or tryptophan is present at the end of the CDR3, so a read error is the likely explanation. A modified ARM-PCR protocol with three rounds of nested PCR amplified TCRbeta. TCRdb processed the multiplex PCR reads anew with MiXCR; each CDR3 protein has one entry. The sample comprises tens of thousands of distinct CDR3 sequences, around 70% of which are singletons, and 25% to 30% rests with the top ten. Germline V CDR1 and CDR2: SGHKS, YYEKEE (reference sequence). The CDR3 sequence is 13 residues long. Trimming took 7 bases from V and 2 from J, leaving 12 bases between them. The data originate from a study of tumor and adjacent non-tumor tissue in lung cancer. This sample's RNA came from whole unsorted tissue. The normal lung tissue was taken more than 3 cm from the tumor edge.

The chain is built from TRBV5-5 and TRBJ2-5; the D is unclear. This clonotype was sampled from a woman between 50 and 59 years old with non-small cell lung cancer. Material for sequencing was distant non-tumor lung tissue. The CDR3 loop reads CASRMLEQETQYI. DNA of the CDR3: TGTGCCAGCCGCATGCTAGAACAAGAGACCCAGTACATC.